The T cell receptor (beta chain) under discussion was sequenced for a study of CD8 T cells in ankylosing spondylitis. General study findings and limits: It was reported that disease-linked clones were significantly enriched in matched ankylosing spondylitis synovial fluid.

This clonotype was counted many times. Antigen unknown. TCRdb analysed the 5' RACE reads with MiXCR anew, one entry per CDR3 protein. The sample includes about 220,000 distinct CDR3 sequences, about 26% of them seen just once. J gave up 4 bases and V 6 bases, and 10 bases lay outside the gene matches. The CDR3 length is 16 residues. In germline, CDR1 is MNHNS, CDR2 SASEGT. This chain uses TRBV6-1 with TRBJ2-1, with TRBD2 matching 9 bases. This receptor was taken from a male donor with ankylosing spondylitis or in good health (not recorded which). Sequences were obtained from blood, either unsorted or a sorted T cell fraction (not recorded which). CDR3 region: CASSEDGLATYNEQFF. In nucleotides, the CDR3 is TGTGCCAGCAGCGAGGACGGACTAGCGACTTACAATGAGCAGTTCTTC.